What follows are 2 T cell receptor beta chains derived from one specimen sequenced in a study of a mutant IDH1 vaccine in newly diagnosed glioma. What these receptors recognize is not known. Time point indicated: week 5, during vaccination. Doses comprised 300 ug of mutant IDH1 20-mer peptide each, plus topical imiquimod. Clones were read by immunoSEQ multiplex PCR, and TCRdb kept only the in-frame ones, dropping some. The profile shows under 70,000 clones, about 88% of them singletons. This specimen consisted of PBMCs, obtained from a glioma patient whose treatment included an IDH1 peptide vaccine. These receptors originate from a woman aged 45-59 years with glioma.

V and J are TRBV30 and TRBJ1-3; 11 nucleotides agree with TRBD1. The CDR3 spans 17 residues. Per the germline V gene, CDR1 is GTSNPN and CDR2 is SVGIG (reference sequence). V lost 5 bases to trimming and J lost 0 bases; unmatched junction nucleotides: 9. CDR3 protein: CAWYRDRGKGSGNTIYF. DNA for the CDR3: TGTGCCTGGTACCGGGACAGGGGGAAAGGCTCTGGAAACACCATATATTTT.

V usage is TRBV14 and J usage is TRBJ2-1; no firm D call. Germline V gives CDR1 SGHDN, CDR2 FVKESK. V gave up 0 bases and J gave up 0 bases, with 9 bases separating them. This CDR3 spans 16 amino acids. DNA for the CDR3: TGTGCCAGCAGCCAAGACTACTTGAGCTCCTACAATGAGCAGTTCTTC. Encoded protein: CASSQDYLSSYNEQFF.